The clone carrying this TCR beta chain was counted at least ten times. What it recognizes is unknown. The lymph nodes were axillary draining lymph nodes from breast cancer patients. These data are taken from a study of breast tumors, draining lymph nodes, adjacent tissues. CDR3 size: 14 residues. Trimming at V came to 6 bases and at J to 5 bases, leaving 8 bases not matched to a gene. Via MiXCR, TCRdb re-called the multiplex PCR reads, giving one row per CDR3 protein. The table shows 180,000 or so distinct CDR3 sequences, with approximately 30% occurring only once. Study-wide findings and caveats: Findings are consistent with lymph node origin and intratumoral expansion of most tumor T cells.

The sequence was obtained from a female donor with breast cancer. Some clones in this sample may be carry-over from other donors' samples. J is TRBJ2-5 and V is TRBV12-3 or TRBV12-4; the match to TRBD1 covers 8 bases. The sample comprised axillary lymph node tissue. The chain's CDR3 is CASRARTGRETQYF. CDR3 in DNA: TGTGCCAGCAGAGCCCGGACAGGGCGCGAGACCCAGTACTTC.